Presented here are 19 T cell receptor beta chains from one specimen sequenced in a study of memory CD4+ T cells and cytomegalovirus serostatus. Assay: immunoSEQ multiplex PCR; the TCRdb copy retains only in-frame clones and omits some. The sample shows 50,000 or so clones, approximately 80% of them seen only once. The sort gate was single viable CD3+CD4+CD8-CD45RO+ cells for memory CD4+ T cells. Sequencing input: memory CD4+ T cells from blood. All receptors derive from an adult in good health and CMV-seronegative.

The V and J genes are TRBV7-2 and TRBJ2-3; no clear D gene. From germline, CDR1 is SGHTA and CDR2 FQGNSA. The CDR3 extends over 12 amino acids. The V end was cut by 0 bases, the J end by 9 bases, with 7 bases between. The CDR3 bases are TGTGCCAGCAGCTTAGCTGAGGTAACGCAGTATTTT. It encodes CASSLAEVTQYF.

The chain combines TRBV5-1 with TRBJ2-5, with D unresolved. This CDR3 spans 13 amino acids. The V and J ends lost 0 bases and 4 bases respectively, with 7 bases between them. CDR1 is SGHRS, CDR2 YFSETQ, per germline. The CDR3 sequence is CASSLASGETQYF. CDR3 bases: TGCGCCAGCAGCTTGGCCTCGGGAGAGACCCAGTACTTC.

Points on this clone: This sample also contains other DNA sequences that code for the same CDR3. The rearrangement links TRBV7-3 to TRBJ2-3; D remains unclear. CDR1 and CDR2 from the germline V gene are SGHTA and FQGTGA. V was cut by 0 bases and J by 4 bases, with 5 bases left in between. CDR3 size: 13 residues. The CDR3 bases are TGTGCCAGCAGCTTAACCGGACCAGATACGCAGTATTTT. Protein: CASSLTGPDTQYF.

This chain uses TRBV6-6 with TRBJ2-7; D assignment may be TRBD1 or TRBD2 (5 bases each). CDR3 length equals 16 residues. V dropped 6 bases and J dropped 2 bases, with 20 bases sitting between them. The V gene's germline CDR1 is MNHNY and CDR2 SVGAGI (reference sequence). CDR3 sequence: CASSPDRGSLTYEQYF. DNA for the CDR3: TGTGCCAGCAGCCCTGATCGGGGCTCATTAACCTACGAGCAGTACTTC.

This clone has just one count. A read error may produce the germline difference seen at one junction end. V and J are TRBV6-1 and TRBJ2-5, with TRBD2 as a possible D gene (6 bases). This CDR3 comprises 13 residues. Germline CDR1 and CDR2: MNHNS and SASEGT. Written as DNA, the CDR3 is TGTGCCAGCAGTCGGGATCCCCGGGAGATCCAGTACTTC. It specifies CASSRDPREIQYF.

The J gene is TRBJ2-4, the V gene TRBV6-1; 7 nucleotides match TRBD1. V dropped 6 bases and J dropped 5; count of bases not matched to a gene: 4. The CDR3 runs to 13 residues. From germline, CDR1 is MNHNS and CDR2 SASEGT. The CDR3 sequence is CASRLGQQNIQYF. The CDR3 bases are TGTGCCAGCAGGTTGGGACAGCAAAACATTCAGTACTTC.

The J gene is TRBJ2-1, the V gene TRBV7-6; 7 bases map to TRBD2. The junction had 16 bases not matched to a gene; V was cut back by 5 bases and J by 9 bases. Germline V CDR1 and CDR2: SGHVS, FNYEAQ. This CDR3 contains 16 residues. Here the CDR3 reads CASSPQAGRAGREQFF. The DNA for the CDR3 is TGTGCCAGCAGCCCCCAGGCGGGGAGGGCCGGTCGTGAGCAGTTCTTC.

The chain combines TRBV4-2 with TRBJ1-6; a possible D gene is TRBD1 (6 bases). Trimming shortened V by 11 bases and J by 6 bases, and 11 bases separated the two germline ends. This CDR3 is built from 12 residues. Germline lookup yields CDR1 LGHNA and CDR2 YNFKEQ. The CDR3 sequence is CASRGRNSPLHF. CDR3 DNA: TGTGCCTCCAGGGGACGTAATTCACCCCTCCACTTT.

This clone was recorded once. The chain recombines TRBV7-9 with TRBJ1-4; D remains ambiguous. Germline V gene data show CDR1 as SEHNR and CDR2 as FQNEAQ (reference sequence). The CDR3 spans 15 residues. The V end lost 0 bases, the J end lost 4 bases, and 9 bases lay between the germline ends. CDR3 amino acids: CASSLAQPYNEKLFF. CDR3 sequence (DNA): TGTGCCAGCAGCTTAGCACAGCCCTATAATGAAAAACTGTTTTTT.

The CDR3 bases are TGTGCCAGCAGCAAGGGGACAGAAACAGATACGCAGTATTTT. This codes for CASSKGTETDTQYF. J is TRBJ2-3 and V is TRBV7-9, with 7 nucleotides matching TRBD1. Trimming at V came to 5 bases and at J to 3 bases, leaving 5 bases not matched to a gene. The CDR3 contains 14 residues. Germline-derived CDR1 and CDR2 are SEHNR and FQNEAQ (reference sequence).

This rearrangement joins TRBV9 to TRBJ2-5; D may be TRBD2 (6 bases). Germline assignment: CDR1 SGDLS and CDR2 YYNGEE. This CDR3 is built from 16 residues. V lost 0 bases to trimming and J lost 2 bases, with 14 bases between them. CDR3 DNA sequence: TGTGCCAGCAGCGTAGGGCGGGAATACGGGCAAGAGACCCAGTACTTC. It is translated as CASSVGREYGQETQYF.

The J gene is TRBJ2-4, the V gene TRBV7-9; 7 bases agree with TRBD2. Germline CDR1 is SEHNR and CDR2 is FQNEAQ (reference sequence). The V gene end was trimmed by 5 bases and the J gene end by 1 base; junction bases not matched to a gene: 5. The CDR3 sequence is 15 residues long. CDR3 DNA: TGTGCCAGCAGCCCCAGCGGGACGGCCAAAAACATTCAGTACTTC. Protein: CASSPSGTAKNIQYF.

The rearrangement uses TRBV14 and TRBJ2-5; D may be TRBD1 (6 bases). Trimming pared 8 bases from V and 7 bases from J, leaving 17 bases between. The CDR3 spans 13 residues. CDR1 is SGHDN and CDR2 is FVKESK in the germline V gene. The CDR3 DNA follows: TGTGCCAGCGGGGTGCGACAGGAAGGGACCCAGTACTTC. It is translated as CASGVRQEGTQYF. Full variable domain (missing parts from reference TRBV14 and TRBJ2-5): EAGVTQFPSHSVIEKGQTVTLRCDPISGHDNLYWYRRVMGKEIKFLLHFVKESKQDESGMPNNRFLAERTGGTYSTLKVQPAELEDSGVYFCASGVRQEGTQYFGPGTRLLVL.

CDR3 sequence reads: CASKQQLAGDEQYF. The CDR3 nucleotides read TGTGCCAGCAAGCAACAACTAGCGGGCGACGAGCAGTACTTC. The J gene is TRBJ2-7, the V gene TRBV2, with TRBD2 matching 9 bases. V lost 7 bases to trimming and J lost 5 bases; unmatched junction nucleotides: 9. Germline V gene sequence: CDR1 SNHLY, CDR2 FYNNEI. This CDR3 comprises 14 residues.

This clone was counted a single time. The gene calls are TRBV19 and TRBJ1-1; D gene uncertain. Germline V gene lookup returns CDR1 LNHDA and CDR2 SQIVND (reference sequence). Trimming took 7 bases from V and 1 from J, leaving 10 bases between them. CDR3 size: 13 residues. The DNA of the CDR3 is TGTGCCAGTACCCCAGCTGGGAACACTGAAGCTTTCTTT. Its protein is CASTPAGNTEAFF. The variable domain in full, with the rest retrieved from reference TRBV19 and TRBJ1-1, is DGGITQSPKYLFRKEGQNVTLSCEQNLNHDAMYWYRQDPGQGLRLIYYSQIVNDFQKGDIAEGYSVSREKKESFPLTVTSAQKNPTAFYLCASTPAGNTEAFFGQGTRLTVV.

The genes are TRBV6-5 and TRBJ1-2; D unresolved. The CDR3 sequence is 11 residues long. In germline, CDR1 is MNHEY, CDR2 SVGAGI. Trimming cost V 3 bases and J 8 bases, with 7 bases left between them. CDR3 nucleotides: TGTGCCAGCAGTTATGGGGAAGGCTACACCTTC. Amino acids: CASSYGEGYTF.

The rearrangement joins TRBV28 to TRBJ1-2; D gene unclear. Germline V lookup: CDR1 MDHEN, CDR2 SYDVKM. Trimming removed 3 bases at V and 4 bases at J, with 9 bases between. The CDR3 has 13 residues. CDR3 DNA: TGTGCCAGCAGTTTTGGGCGGACCTATGGCTACACCTTC. This codes for CASSFGRTYGYTF.

As for this clone: A read error may account for a junction end that differs from germline. Other DNA variants within this sample encode the same CDR3. V and J are TRBV7-7 and TRBJ2-1; TRBD1 aligns across 7 bases. There are 13 residues in the CDR3. Germline-derived CDR1 and CDR2 are SSHAT and FNYEAQ (reference sequence). CDR3 in DNA: TGTGCTAGCAGCTTGGGACAGAACAATGAGCAGTTCTTC. It encodes CASSLGQNNEQFF.

This chain uses TRBV15 with TRBJ1-5; no definite D call. The V end was cut by 0 bases, the J end by 2 bases, with 17 bases between. The germline gives CDR1 LNHNV, CDR2 YYDKDF (reference sequence). The CDR3 sequence is 18 residues long. CDR3 amino acids: CATSREVGLRVGNQPQHF. The CDR3 nucleotides read TGTGCCACCAGCAGAGAGGTGGGTCTGCGGGTCGGCAATCAGCCCCAGCATTTT.